These 11 T cell receptor beta chains came from one sample sequenced in a study of regulatory T cells in long-lasting Graves disease. Time point described: newly diagnosed GD, antithyroid drugs for less than 3 months. After RNA was extracted from PBMCs, the TCR library was made from it. Arm-PCR of CDR3 regions and iRepertoire HTBI primers were used to build TCR beta libraries. TCRdb independently ran MiXCR on the multiplex PCR reads; one entry per CDR3 protein. The table shows about 530,000 distinct CDR3 sequences, with about 16% occurring only once. The same data also contributed to another study, on T cells in Graves' hyperthyroidism and ophthalmopathy.

Sequencing was performed on peripheral blood mononuclear cells (PBMCs), taken at new diagnosis, from a patient treated with antithyroid drugs. Receptors were obtained from a woman aged 40 to 65 with Graves disease.

This clonotype has only a few counts. This sequence joins TRBV6-1 and TRBJ2-7; 14 nucleotides line up with TRBD2. In germline, CDR1 is MNHNS, CDR2 SASEGT. V lost 7 bases to trimming and J lost 0 bases; unmatched junction nucleotides: 14. The CDR3 covers 19 residues. As DNA, the CDR3 is TGTGCCAGCATCCCCGCGGCGGGGACTAGCGGGGGAAACTCCTACGAGCAGTACTTC. It codes for CASIPAAGTSGGNSYEQYF.

This clonotype was counted many times. The V gene is TRBV12-3 or TRBV12-4, the J gene TRBJ2-1; the D is unclear. The CDR3 totals 16 residues. V lost 2 bases and J lost 6, with 17 bases in between. CDR3 protein: CASSLQVARLGNEQFF. The CDR3 DNA reads as TGTGCCAGCAGTTTACAAGTAGCTCGGCTCGGCAATGAGCAGTTCTTC.

The sample holds many counts of this clonotype. The CDR3 protein is CAWSTGQITEAFF. In DNA, the CDR3 is TGTGCCTGGAGTACAGGCCAAATCACTGAAGCTTTCTTT. The chain has TRBV30 and TRBJ1-1, with TRBD1 as a possible D gene (5 bases). Germline CDR1 reads GTSNPN; CDR2 reads SVGIG (reference sequence). The CDR3 contains 13 residues. V was pared by 2 bases and J by 4 bases, with 11 bases between. Based on the CDR3 plus reference TRBV30 and TRBJ1-1, the full variable domain is SQTIHQWPATLVQPVGSPLSLECTVEGTSNPNLYWYRQAAGRGLQLLFYSVGIGQISSEVPQNLSASRPQDRQFILSSKKLLLSDSGFYLCAWSTGQITEAFFGQGTRLTVV.

The table lists this clonotype with many counts. The chain is built from TRBV2 and TRBJ1-2; D not certain. V shed 2 bases and J shed 2 bases, with 6 bases lying between them. This CDR3 contains 13 residues. Germline-derived CDR1 and CDR2 are SNHLY and FYNNEI. DNA of the CDR3: TGTGCCAGCAGTGAATACAGCAACTATGGCTACACCTTC. Encoded protein: CASSEYSNYGYTF.

V gene TRBV5-5 combines with J gene TRBJ2-5; 11 positions match TRBD2. The CDR3 has 16 residues. Germline trimming cut 3 bases from V and 1 base from J; bases unmatched to any gene: 5. Germline V CDR1 and CDR2: SGHKS, YYEKEE (reference sequence). CDR3 in amino acids: CASSYSGTSGQETQYF. In DNA, the CDR3 is TGTGCCAGCAGCTACTCCGGGACTAGCGGCCAAGAGACCCAGTACTTC.

This clonotype appeared a few times. The gene calls are TRBV6-1 and TRBJ1-6; D is possibly TRBD1 (5 bases). The germline V gene encodes CDR1 MNHNS and CDR2 SASEGT. The CDR3 consists of 16 residues. Trimming removed 7 bases from V and 7 bases from J, with 20 bases in between. The CDR3 DNA sequence: TGTGCCAGCATACGGATCGGGGGAGGAATGAATTCACCCCTCCACTTT. Its translation: CASIRIGGGMNSPLHF.

This clonotype was seen many times. The CDR3 reads CASSAKITDTQYF. The CDR3 region has the DNA TGTGCCAGTAGCGCCAAGATCACAGATACGCAGTATTTT. The V and J genes are TRBV19 and TRBJ2-3; no clear D gene. The CDR3 has 13 residues. The V end was cut by 6 bases, the J end by 2 bases, with 9 bases between. The germline CDR1 and CDR2 sequences are LNHDA and SQIVND (reference sequence).

This clonotype was detected many times. The chain joins TRBV20-1 to TRBJ1-2; D gene uncertain. The CDR3 totals 16 residues. The V gene's germline CDR1 is DFQATT and CDR2 SNEGSKA (reference sequence). Trimming cost V 5 bases and J 4 bases, with 23 bases left between them. CDR3 bases: TGCAGTGCTCTACCCCCTCGCCGGAGCCTACTCTATGGCTACACCTTC. This sequence encodes CSALPPRRSLLYGYTF.

This clonotype was recorded a few times. V is TRBV6-1 and J is TRBJ1-1; no definite D call. CDR1 is MNHNS, CDR2 SASEGT, per germline. This CDR3 has 13 amino acids. The ends were cut back, 8 bases at V and 0 bases at J, with 10 bases in the middle. CDR3 nucleotides: TGTGCCAGCGGCAGCCTTATGAACACTGAAGCTTTCTTT. Translation: CASGSLMNTEAFF.

In its sample, this clonotype was seen many times. V is TRBV12-3 or TRBV12-4 and J is TRBJ2-2, with 11 bases matching TRBD1. J was trimmed by 5 bases and V by 7 bases; bases with no gene match: 9. This CDR3 comprises 16 residues. The CDR3 loop is CASTYRTGGRTGELFF. CDR3 DNA sequence: TGTGCCAGCACTTATAGGACAGGGGGCCGGACCGGGGAGCTGTTTTTT.

This clonotype was found many times. The chain has TRBV30 and TRBJ2-1; D remains unclear. Germline CDR1 GTSNPN, CDR2 SVGIG (reference sequence). The CDR3 length is 11 residues. The V end lost 4 bases, the J end lost 3 bases, and 4 bases lay between the germline ends. The DNA of the CDR3 is TGTGCCTGGACGGGCTACAATGAGCAGTTCTTC. Translation: CAWTGYNEQFF. Using reference TRBV30 and TRBJ2-1 for the parts outside the CDR3, the full variable domain is SQTIHQWPATLVQPVGSPLSLECTVEGTSNPNLYWYRQAAGRGLQLLFYSVGIGQISSEVPQNLSASRPQDRQFILSSKKLLLSDSGFYLCAWTGYNEQFFGPGTRLTVL.